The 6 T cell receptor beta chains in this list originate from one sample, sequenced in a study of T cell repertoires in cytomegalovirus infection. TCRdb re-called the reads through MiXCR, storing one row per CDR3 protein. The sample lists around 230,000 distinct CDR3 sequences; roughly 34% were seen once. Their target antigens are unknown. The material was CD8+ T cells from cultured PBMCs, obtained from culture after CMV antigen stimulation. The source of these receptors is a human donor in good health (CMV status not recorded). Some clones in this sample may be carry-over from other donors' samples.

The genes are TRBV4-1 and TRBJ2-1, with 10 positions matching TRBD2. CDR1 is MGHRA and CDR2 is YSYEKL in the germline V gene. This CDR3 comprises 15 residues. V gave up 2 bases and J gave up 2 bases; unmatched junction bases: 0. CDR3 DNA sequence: TGCGCCAGCAGCCAAACTAGCGGGGCCTACAATGAGCAGTTCTTC. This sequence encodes CASSQTSGAYNEQFF.

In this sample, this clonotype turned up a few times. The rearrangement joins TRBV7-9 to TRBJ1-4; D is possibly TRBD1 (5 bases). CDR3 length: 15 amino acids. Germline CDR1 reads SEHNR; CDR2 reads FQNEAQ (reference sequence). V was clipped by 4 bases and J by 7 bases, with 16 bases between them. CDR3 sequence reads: CASSSGRGASEKLFF. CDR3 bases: TGTGCCAGCAGCTCCGGGAGGGGCGCGAGTGAAAAACTGTTTTTT.

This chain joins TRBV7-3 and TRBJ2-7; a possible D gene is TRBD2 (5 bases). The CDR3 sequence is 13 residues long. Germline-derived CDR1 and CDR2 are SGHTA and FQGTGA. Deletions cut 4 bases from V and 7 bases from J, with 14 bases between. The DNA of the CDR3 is TGTGCCAGCAGCTACTCTCCAGGCGGGGAGCAGTACTTC. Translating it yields CASSYSPGGEQYF.

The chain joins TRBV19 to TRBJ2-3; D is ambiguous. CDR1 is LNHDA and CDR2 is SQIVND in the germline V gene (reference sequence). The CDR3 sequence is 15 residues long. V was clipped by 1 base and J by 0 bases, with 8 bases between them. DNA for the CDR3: TGTGCCAGTAGTATAGCCGCACTTAGCACAGATACGCAGTATTTT. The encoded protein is CASSIAALSTDTQYF.

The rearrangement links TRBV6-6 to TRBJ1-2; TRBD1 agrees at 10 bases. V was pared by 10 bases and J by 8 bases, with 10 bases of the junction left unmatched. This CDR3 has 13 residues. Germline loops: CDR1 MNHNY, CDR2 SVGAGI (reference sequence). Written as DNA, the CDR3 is TGTGCCAACTATGACAGGGGGCGGGGAGGCTACACCTTC. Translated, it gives CANYDRGRGGYTF.

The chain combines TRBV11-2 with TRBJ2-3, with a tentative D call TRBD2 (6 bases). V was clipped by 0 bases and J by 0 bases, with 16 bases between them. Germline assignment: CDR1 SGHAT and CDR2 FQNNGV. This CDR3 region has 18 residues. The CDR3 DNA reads TGTGCCAGCAGCTTAGATCGCGGGGCGCATACTAGCACAGATACGCAGTATTTT. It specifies CASSLDRGAHTSTDTQYF.